The T cell receptor beta chain under discussion was sequenced for a study of blood T cells in healthy people across ages. A sample-barcoded 5' primer and a J-beta primer mix were used in a second PCR of roughly 6 to 12 cycles. TCRdb re-called the 5' RACE reads through MiXCR, storing one row per CDR3 protein. The table lists some 670,000 distinct CDR3 sequences, 52% of them singletons, with approximately 13% in the top ten. The donors, all healthy, were Caucasians living in Russia, aged about 6 to 90. This clonotype was recorded a few times. The sequence came from a woman over 75 in good health. The sequenced sample consisted of blood.

The DNA of the CDR3 is TGTGCCAGCAGCGCAGGACAGAACTATTCACCCCTCCACTTT. Amino acids: CASSAGQNYSPLHF. The chain employs TRBV21-1 and TRBJ1-6; no DNA check was done on the table's D call, TRBD1. TRBV21-1 is listed as a pseudogene. CDR3 length: 14 residues.